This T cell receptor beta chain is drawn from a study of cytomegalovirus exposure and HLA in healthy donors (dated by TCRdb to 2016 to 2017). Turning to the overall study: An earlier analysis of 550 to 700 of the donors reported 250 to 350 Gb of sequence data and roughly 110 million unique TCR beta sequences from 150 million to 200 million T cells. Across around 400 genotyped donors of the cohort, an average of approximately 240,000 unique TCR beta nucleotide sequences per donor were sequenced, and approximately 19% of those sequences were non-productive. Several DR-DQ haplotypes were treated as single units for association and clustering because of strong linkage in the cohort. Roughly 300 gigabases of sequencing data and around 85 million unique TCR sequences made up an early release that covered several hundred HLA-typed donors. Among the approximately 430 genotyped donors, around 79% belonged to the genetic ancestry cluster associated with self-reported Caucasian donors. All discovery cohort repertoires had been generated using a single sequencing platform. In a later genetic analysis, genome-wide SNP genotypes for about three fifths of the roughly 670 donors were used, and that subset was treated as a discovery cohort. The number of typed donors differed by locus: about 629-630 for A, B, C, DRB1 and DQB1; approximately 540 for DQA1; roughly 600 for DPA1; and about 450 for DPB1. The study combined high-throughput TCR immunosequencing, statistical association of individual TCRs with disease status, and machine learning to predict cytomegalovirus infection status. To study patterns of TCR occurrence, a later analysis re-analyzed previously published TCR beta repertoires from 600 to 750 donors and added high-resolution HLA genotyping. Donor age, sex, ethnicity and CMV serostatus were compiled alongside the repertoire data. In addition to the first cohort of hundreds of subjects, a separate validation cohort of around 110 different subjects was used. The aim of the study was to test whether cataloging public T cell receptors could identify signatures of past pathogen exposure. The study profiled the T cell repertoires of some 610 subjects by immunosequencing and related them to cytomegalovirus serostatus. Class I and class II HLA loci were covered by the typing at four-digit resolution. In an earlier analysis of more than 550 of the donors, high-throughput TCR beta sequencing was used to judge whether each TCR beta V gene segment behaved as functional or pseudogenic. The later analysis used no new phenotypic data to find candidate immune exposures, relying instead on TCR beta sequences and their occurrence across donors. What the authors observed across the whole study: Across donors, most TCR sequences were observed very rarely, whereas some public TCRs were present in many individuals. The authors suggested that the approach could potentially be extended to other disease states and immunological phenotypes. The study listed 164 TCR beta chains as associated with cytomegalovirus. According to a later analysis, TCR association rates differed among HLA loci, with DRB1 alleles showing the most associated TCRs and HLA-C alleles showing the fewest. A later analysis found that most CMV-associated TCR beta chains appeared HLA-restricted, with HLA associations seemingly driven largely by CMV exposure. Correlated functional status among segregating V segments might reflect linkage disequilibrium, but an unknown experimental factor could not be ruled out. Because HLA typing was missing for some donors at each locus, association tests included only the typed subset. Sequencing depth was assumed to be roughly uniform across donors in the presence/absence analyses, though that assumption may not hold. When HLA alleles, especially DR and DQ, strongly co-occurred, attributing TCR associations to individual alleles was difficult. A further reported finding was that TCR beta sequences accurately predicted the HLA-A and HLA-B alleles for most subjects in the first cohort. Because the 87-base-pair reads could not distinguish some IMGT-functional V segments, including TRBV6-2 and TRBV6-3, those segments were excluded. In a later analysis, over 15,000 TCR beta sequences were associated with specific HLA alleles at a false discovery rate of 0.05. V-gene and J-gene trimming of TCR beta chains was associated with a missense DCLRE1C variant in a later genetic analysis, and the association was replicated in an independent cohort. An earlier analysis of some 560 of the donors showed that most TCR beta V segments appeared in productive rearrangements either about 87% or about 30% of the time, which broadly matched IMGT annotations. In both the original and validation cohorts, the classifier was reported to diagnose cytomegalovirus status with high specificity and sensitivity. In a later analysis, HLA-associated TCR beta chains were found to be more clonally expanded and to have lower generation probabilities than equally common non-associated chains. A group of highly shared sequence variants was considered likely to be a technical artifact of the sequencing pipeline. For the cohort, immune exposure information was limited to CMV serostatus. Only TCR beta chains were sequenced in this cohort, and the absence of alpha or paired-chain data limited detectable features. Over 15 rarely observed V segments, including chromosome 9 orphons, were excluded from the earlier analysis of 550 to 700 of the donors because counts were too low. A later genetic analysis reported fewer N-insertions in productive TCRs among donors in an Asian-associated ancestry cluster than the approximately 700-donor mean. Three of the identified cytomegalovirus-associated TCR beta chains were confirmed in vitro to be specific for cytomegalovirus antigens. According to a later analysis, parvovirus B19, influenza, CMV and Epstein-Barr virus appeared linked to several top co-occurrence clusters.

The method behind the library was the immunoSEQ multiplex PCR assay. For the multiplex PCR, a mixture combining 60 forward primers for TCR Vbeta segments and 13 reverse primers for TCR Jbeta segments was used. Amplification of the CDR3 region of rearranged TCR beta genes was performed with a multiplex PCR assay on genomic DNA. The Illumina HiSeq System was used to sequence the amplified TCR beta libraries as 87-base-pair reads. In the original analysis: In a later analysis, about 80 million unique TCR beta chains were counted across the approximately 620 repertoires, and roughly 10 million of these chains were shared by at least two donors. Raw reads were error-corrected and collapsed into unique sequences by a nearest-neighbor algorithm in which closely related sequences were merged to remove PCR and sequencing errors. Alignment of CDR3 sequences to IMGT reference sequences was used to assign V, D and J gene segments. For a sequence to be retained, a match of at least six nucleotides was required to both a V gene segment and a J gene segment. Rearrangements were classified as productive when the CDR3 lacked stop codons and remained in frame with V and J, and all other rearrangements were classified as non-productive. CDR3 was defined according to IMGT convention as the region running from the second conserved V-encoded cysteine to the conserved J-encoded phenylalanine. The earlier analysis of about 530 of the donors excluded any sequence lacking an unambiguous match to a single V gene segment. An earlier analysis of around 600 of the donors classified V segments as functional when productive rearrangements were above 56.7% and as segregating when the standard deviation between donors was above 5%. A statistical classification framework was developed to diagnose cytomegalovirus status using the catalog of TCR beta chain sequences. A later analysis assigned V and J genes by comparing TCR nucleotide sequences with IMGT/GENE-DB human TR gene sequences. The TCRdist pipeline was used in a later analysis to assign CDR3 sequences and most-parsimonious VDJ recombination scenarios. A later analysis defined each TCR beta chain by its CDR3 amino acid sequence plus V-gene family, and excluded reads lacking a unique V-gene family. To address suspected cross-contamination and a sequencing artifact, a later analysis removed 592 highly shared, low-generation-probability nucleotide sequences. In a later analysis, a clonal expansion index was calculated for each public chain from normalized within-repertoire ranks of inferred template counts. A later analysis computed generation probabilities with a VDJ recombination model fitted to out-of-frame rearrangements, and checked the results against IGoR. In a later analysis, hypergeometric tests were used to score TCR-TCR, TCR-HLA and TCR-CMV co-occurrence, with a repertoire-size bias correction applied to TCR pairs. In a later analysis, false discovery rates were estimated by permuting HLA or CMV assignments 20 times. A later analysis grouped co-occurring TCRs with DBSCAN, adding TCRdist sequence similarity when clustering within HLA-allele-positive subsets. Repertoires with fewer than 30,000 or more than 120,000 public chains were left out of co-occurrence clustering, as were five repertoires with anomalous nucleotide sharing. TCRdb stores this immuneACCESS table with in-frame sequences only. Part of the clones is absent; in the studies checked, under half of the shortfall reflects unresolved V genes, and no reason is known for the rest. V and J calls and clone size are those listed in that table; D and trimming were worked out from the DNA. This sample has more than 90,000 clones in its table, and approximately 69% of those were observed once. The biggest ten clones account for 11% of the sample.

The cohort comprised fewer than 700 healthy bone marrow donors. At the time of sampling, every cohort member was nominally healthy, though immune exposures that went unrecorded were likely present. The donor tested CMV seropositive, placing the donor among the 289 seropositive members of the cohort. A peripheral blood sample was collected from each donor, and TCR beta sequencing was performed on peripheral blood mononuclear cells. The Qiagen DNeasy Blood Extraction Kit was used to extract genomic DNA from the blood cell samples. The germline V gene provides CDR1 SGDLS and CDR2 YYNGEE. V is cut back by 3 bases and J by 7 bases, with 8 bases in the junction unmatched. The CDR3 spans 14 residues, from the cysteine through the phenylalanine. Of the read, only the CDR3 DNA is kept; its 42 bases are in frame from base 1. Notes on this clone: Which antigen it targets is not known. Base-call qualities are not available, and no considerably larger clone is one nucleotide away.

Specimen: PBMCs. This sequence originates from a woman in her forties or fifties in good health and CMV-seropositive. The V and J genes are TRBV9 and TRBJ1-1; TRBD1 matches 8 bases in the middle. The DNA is TGTGCCAGCAGCGCCGTAGGACAGGGTCGTGAAGCTTTCTTT. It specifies CASSAVGQGREAFF.